Each of the 3 T cell receptor beta chains below was sequenced from the same sample in a study of OX40 agonist ivuxolimab in advanced cancers. Libraries were prepared by immunoSEQ multiplex PCR; TCRdb keeps only in-frame clonotypes and omits some of them. The sample contains tens of thousands of clones, roughly 90% of which appear only once. Sequenced here: CD4+ or CD8+ T cells sorted from blood, sampled in a trial of the OX40 agonist ivuxolimab. These receptors were obtained from an adult with an advanced solid tumor such as melanoma, head and neck, liver or kidney cancer.

This clone occurred once. The V and J genes are TRBV11-3 and TRBJ1-2; TRBD1 aligns across 8 bases. Germline V gene lookup returns CDR1 SGHNT and CDR2 YENEEA. J gave up 3 bases and V 5 bases, and 8 bases lay outside the gene matches. The CDR3 has 15 residues. For the CDR3, the DNA is TGTGCCAGCAGCCGCTACGAGACAGGGGACTATGGCTACACCTTC. It yields the protein CASSRYETGDYGYTF.

The rearrangement joins TRBV11-2 to TRBJ2-5; D is unclear. There are 13 residues in the CDR3. The V and J ends lost 5 bases and 5 bases respectively, with 12 bases between them. Germline-derived CDR1 and CDR2 are SGHAT and FQNNGV. The CDR3 coding sequence is TGTGCCAGCAGCACCCCCATAGGGGAGACCCAGTACTTC. Its translation is CASSTPIGETQYF.

V and J are TRBV6-6 and TRBJ2-7; D may be TRBD1 or TRBD2 (5 bases each). The CDR3 is made up of 14 amino acids. Germline V gives CDR1 MNHNY, CDR2 SVGAGI (reference sequence). Trimming left V 2 bases short and J 2 bases short, with 10 bases between. Here the CDR3 DNA reads TGTGCCAGCAGTTACCAGGTGGGACCCTACGAGCAGTACTTC. Its translation is CASSYQVGPYEQYF.